The source of this T cell receptor (delta chain) is a study of gamma-delta T cells after stem cell transplantation. TCRdb reprocessed the RT-PCR reads using CATT. The table includes some 1,700 delta-chain clones, over 14% detected once. The CDR3 runs to 12 residues. V lost 4 bases and J 4 bases, leaving 13 bases between the germline ends. CDR1 is TVYSNPD, CDR2 GDNSRS, per germline (reference sequence). Remarks on this clone: This sequence may be a read error, since a much larger clone differs from it by one base.

The sample consisted of gamma-delta T cells. This chain uses TRDV3 with TRDJ1; D is uncertain. The origin of this receptor is a human donor. It is not recorded whose cells these are; they may come from a transplant donor. The CDR3 DNA reads as TGTGCCTCCACTCGTCCCCGCGATAAACTCATCTTT. Translation: CASTRPRDKLIF.